This T cell receptor (beta chain) was captured in a study of cytomegalovirus exposure and HLA in healthy donors (dated by TCRdb to the late 2010s). General notes on the study: In an earlier analysis of approximately 500 of the donors, around 290 Gb of sequence data and 117 million unique TCR beta sequences from 150 million to 200 million T cells were reported. An early release that covered about 600 HLA-typed donors contained about 300 gigabases of sequencing data and tens of millions of unique TCR sequences. Of the roughly 410 genotyped donors, more than 75% were placed in the genetic ancestry cluster associated with self-reported Caucasian donors. The aim of the study was to test whether cataloging public T cell receptors could identify signatures of past pathogen exposure. The study used immunosequencing to profile the T cell repertoires of approximately 690 subjects and linked those repertoires to cytomegalovirus serostatus. Besides the first cohort of 550 to 750 subjects, a separate validation cohort made up of roughly 120 different subjects was used. High-throughput TCR immunosequencing, statistical association of individual TCRs with disease status, and machine learning were combined to predict cytomegalovirus infection status. A later analysis re-analyzed previously published TCR beta repertoires from roughly 630 donors and added high-resolution HLA genotyping to study TCR occurrence patterns. Rather than using new phenotypic data, the later analysis identified candidate immune exposures from TCR beta sequences and from how often those sequences occurred across donors. An earlier analysis of 450 to 750 of the donors used high-throughput TCR beta sequencing to judge whether each TCR beta V gene segment behaved as functional or pseudogenic. Alongside the repertoire data, information on donor age, sex, ethnicity and CMV serostatus was compiled. In a later genetic analysis, genome-wide SNP genotypes for about three fifths of the roughly 670 donors were used, and that subset was treated as a discovery cohort. Every discovery cohort repertoire had been produced on one sequencing platform. HLA typing covered class I and class II loci at four-digit resolution. Typing coverage varied by locus: about 620-630 donors for A, B, C, DRB1 and DQB1; 522 for DQA1; about 570 for DPA1; about 450 for DPB1. Because of strong linkage in the cohort, roughly five DR-DQ haplotypes were treated as single units for association and clustering. Among over 350 genotyped donors of the cohort, an average of around 240,000 unique TCR beta nucleotide sequences were sequenced per donor, roughly a sixth of them non-productive.

Its CDR3 holds 13 amino acids, cysteine through phenylalanine. Solely the CDR3 DNA is kept, with 39 bases framed from the first base. Trimming takes 7 bases from V and 2 bases from J, and the germline ends sit 9 bases apart. For CDR1 and CDR2, the germline V gene lists SNHLY and FYNNEI. Receptor amplification or capture employed the immunoSEQ multiplex PCR assay. The multiplex PCR relied on a mix of 60 forward primers for TCR Vbeta segments and 13 reverse primers for TCR Jbeta segments. The CDR3 region of rearranged TCR beta genes was amplified from genomic DNA by a multiplex PCR assay. The Illumina HiSeq System was used to sequence the amplified TCR beta libraries as 87-base-pair reads. The published analysis was carried out like this. Across the roughly 600 repertoires, a later analysis counted 80 million or so unique TCR beta chains, some 11 million of which were shared by at least two donors. Raw reads were error-corrected and collapsed into unique sequences with a nearest-neighbor algorithm that merged closely related sequences to remove PCR and sequencing errors. To assign V, D and J gene segments, CDR3 sequences were aligned to IMGT reference sequences. For a sequence to be retained, a match of at least six nucleotides was required to both a V gene segment and a J gene segment. A rearrangement counted as productive if the CDR3 had no stop codons and remained in frame with V and J, and every other rearrangement counted as non-productive. Following IMGT convention, CDR3 was defined as the stretch from the second conserved V-encoded cysteine up to the conserved J-encoded phenylalanine. In an earlier analysis of more than 550 of the donors, sequences lacking an unambiguous match to a single V gene segment were excluded. In an earlier analysis of 587 of the donors, a V segment was called functional when productive rearrangements were above 56.7%, and segregating when the standard deviation between donors exceeded 5%. To diagnose cytomegalovirus status from the catalog of TCR beta chain sequences, a statistical classification framework was built. A later analysis assigned V and J genes by comparing TCR nucleotide sequences with IMGT/GENE-DB human TR gene sequences. Using the TCRdist pipeline, a later analysis assigned CDR3 sequences along with most-parsimonious VDJ recombination scenarios. In a later analysis, every TCR beta chain was defined by the combination of its CDR3 amino acid sequence and its V-gene family, and reads without a unique V-gene family were dropped. In a later analysis, several hundred highly shared, low-generation-probability nucleotide sequences were removed to address suspected cross-contamination and a sequencing artifact. In a later analysis, a clonal expansion index for each public chain was calculated from normalized within-repertoire ranks of inferred template counts. Generation probabilities in a later analysis came from a VDJ recombination model fitted to out-of-frame rearrangements, and those results were checked against IGoR. In a later analysis, hypergeometric tests were used to score TCR-TCR, TCR-HLA and TCR-CMV co-occurrence, with a repertoire-size bias correction applied to TCR pairs. In a later analysis, false discovery rates were estimated by permuting HLA or CMV assignments 20 times. A later analysis grouped co-occurring TCRs with DBSCAN, adding TCRdist sequence similarity when clustering within HLA-allele-positive subsets. Co-occurrence clustering excluded repertoires with fewer than 30,000 or more than 120,000 public chains, plus five with anomalous nucleotide sharing. TCRdb carries this immuneACCESS record with in-frame sequences only. Its versions omit some clonotypes, under half of them owing to an unresolved V gene in the studies checked, with the rest unexplained. The D gene and trimming were derived from the DNA, and the V and J assignments and clone size from that table. This sample holds about 190,000 clones; approximately 78% were observed only once. The biggest ten clones account for about 0.8% of the sample.

The cohort consisted of approximately 670 healthy bone marrow donors. At the time of sampling, every cohort member was nominally healthy, though immune exposures that went unrecorded were likely present. The donor tested CMV seronegative, placing the donor among the 300 to 450 seronegative members of the cohort. A peripheral blood sample was provided by each donor, and peripheral blood mononuclear cells were used for TCR beta sequencing. Genomic DNA extraction from the blood cell samples was performed with the Qiagen DNeasy Blood Extraction Kit. The investigation overall reported the following: Compared with equally common non-associated chains, HLA-associated TCR beta chains in a later analysis were more clonally expanded and had lower generation probabilities. While some public TCRs were present in many individuals, most TCR sequences turned up only very rarely across donors. Correlated functional status among segregating V segments might reflect linkage disequilibrium, but an unknown experimental factor could not be ruled out. In the study, around 150 TCR beta chains were listed as associated with cytomegalovirus. The sequencing pipeline was judged likely to have produced a cluster of highly shared sequence variants as a technical artifact. Some IMGT-functional V segments, including TRBV6-2 and TRBV6-3, could not be told apart with the 87-base-pair reads, so those segments were excluded. Presence/absence analyses assumed roughly uniform sequencing depth across donors, an assumption that may not hold. Most CMV-associated TCR beta chains appeared to be HLA-restricted in a later analysis, and the HLA associations seemed to be driven largely by CMV exposure. According to a later analysis, TCR association rates differed among HLA loci, with DRB1 alleles showing the most associated TCRs and HLA-C alleles showing the fewest. A further reported finding was that TCR beta sequences accurately predicted the HLA-A and HLA-B alleles for most subjects in the first cohort. Three of the identified cytomegalovirus-associated TCR beta chains were confirmed in vitro to be specific for cytomegalovirus antigens. V-gene and J-gene trimming of TCR beta chains was associated with a missense DCLRE1C variant in a later genetic analysis, and the association was replicated in an independent cohort. The authors suggested that the approach could potentially be generalized to other disease states and immunological phenotypes. CMV serostatus was the only immune exposure information available for the cohort. In this cohort, only TCR beta chains were sequenced, and detectable features were limited by the absence of alpha or paired-chain data. In both the original and validation cohorts, the classifier was reported to diagnose cytomegalovirus status with high specificity and sensitivity. Strong co-occurrence of HLA alleles, especially DR and DQ, made assigning TCR associations to individual alleles difficult. In a later analysis, several top co-occurrence clusters were reported to appear linked to parvovirus B19, influenza, CMV and Epstein-Barr virus. Specific HLA alleles were associated with more than 15,000 TCR beta sequences at a false discovery rate of 0.05 in a later analysis. Because HLA typing was unavailable for some donors at each locus, only the typed subset was used in association tests. In an earlier analysis of fewer than 750 of the donors, most TCR beta V segments were observed in productive rearrangements about 90% or about 30% of the time, broadly matching IMGT annotations. A later genetic analysis reported fewer N-insertions in productive TCRs among donors in an Asian-associated ancestry cluster than the approximately 670-donor mean. The earlier analysis of approximately 560 of the donors excluded seventeen rarely observed V segments, including chromosome 9 orphons, because counts were too low.

As for this clone: The antigen this receptor binds is unknown. There are no base qualities to consult, and no much larger clone falls within one base.

Sequencing was done on a sample of PBMCs. This receptor was identified in a woman younger than 35 in good health and CMV-seronegative. Recombination linked TRBV2 to TRBJ1-3; a confident D gene designation cannot be given. The sequenced DNA: TGTGCCAGCATGTGGGCAGCTGGAAACACCATATATTTT. It translates to CASMWAAGNTIYF.